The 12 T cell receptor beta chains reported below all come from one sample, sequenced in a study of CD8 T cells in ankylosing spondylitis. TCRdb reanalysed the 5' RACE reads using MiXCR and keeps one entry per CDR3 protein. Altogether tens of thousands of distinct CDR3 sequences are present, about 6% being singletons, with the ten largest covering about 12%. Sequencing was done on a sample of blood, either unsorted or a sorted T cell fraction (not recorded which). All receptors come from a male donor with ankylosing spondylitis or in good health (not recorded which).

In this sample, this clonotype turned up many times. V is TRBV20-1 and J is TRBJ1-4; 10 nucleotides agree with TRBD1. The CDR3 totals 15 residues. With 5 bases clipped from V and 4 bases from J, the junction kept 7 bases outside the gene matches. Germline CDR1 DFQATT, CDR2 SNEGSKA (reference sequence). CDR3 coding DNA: TGCAGTGCTTCGGGACAGGGGAGAATTAATGAAAAACTGTTTTTT. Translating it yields CSASGQGRINEKLFF.

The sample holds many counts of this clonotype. This CDR3 is CASSLGTARNQPQHF. The CDR3 nucleotides read TGTGCCAGTAGCCTCGGGACGGCCCGGAATCAGCCCCAGCATTTT. The chain links TRBV19 to TRBJ1-5, with D perhaps matching TRBD1 (5 bases). Germline V gene lookup returns CDR1 LNHDA and CDR2 SQIVND (reference sequence). The V end lost 6 bases, the J end lost 4 bases, and 16 bases lay between the germline ends. CDR3 length: 15 amino acids.

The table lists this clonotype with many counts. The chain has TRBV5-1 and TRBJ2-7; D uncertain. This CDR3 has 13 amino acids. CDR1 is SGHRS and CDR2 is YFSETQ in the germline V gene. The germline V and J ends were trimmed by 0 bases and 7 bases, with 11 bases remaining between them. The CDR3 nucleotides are TGCGCCAGCAGCTTGGAACGGTACGGTGAGCAGTACTTC. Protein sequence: CASSLERYGEQYF.

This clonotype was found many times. DNA of the CDR3: TGCGCCAGCAGCTTGGTCCAGAACTACGAGCAGTACTTC. Translating gives CASSLVQNYEQYF. The chain uses TRBV5-1 and TRBJ2-7; D is unresolved. The CDR3 contains 13 residues. Germline CDR1 is SGHRS and CDR2 is YFSETQ. V lost 0 bases to trimming and J lost 3 bases, with 7 bases between them.

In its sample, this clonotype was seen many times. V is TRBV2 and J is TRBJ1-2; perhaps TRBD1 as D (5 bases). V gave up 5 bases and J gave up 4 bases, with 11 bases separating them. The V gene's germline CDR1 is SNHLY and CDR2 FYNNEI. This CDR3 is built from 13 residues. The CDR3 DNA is TGTGCCAGCAGTTCGGGGCCCCGCTATGGCTACACCTTC. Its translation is CASSSGPRYGYTF.

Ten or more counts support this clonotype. DNA for the CDR3: TGTGCCAGCACCGGATACGGGTATAATTCACCCCTCCACTTT. This translates into CASTGYGYNSPLHF. The genes are TRBV3-1 and TRBJ1-6; D is uncertain. There are 14 residues in the CDR3. Trimming cost V 7 bases and J 4 bases, with 11 bases left between them. Germline lookup yields CDR1 LGHDT and CDR2 YNNKEL (reference sequence).

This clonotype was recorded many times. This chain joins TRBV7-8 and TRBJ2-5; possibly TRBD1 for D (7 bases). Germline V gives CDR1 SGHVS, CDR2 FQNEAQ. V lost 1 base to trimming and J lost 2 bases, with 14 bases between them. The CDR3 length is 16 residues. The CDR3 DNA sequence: TGTGCCAGCAGCTTAGAGGCGGGACAGATACAAGAGACCCAGTACTTC. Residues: CASSLEAGQIQETQYF.

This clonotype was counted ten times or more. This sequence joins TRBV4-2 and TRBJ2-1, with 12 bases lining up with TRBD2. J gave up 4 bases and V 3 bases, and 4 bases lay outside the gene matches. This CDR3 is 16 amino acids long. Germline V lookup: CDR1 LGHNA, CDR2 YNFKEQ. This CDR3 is CASSHGGLAGYNEQFF. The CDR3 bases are TGTGCCAGCAGCCATGGAGGACTAGCGGGGTACAATGAGCAGTTCTTC.

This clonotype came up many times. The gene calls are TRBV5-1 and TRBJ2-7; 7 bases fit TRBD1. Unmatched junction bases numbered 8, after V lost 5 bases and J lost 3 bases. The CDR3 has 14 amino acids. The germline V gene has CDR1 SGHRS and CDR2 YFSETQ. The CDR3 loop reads CASRRTTGIYEQYF. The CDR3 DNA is TGCGCCAGCAGACGAACGACAGGGATCTACGAGCAGTACTTC.

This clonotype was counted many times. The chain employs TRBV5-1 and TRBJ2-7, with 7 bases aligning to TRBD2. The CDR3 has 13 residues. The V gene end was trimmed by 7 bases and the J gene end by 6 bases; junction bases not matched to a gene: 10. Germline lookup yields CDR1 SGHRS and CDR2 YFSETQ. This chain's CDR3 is CASWAGAQGEQYF. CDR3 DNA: TGCGCCAGCTGGGCGGGAGCCCAAGGCGAGCAGTACTTC. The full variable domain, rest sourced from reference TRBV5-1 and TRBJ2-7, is KAGVTQTPRYLIKTRGQQVTLSCSPISGHRSVSWYQQTPGQGLQFLFEYFSETQRNKGNFPGRFSGRQFSNSRSEMNVSTLELGDSALYLCASWAGAQGEQYFGPGTRLTVT.

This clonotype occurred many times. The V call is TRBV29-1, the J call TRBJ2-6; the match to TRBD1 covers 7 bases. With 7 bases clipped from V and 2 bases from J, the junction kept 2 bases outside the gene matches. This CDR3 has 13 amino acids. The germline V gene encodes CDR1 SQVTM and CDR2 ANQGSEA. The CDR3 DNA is TGCAGCGCCACAGGGGCTGGGGCCAACGTCCTGACTTTC. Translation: CSATGAGANVLTF. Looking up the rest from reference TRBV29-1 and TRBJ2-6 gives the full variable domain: SAVISQKPSRDICQRGTSLTIQCQVDSQVTMMFWYRQQPGQSLTLIATANQGSEATYESGFVIDKFPISRPNLTFSTLTVSNMSPEDSSIYLCSATGAGANVLTFGAGSRLTVL.

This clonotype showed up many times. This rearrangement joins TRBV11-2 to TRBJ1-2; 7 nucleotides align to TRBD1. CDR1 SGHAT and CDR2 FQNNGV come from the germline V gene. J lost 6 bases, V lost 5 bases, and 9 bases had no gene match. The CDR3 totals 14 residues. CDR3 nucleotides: TGTGCCAGCAGCATTCAGGGGGTTGAGGATGGCTACACCTTC. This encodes CASSIQGVEDGYTF.